Below are 8 T cell receptor beta chains sequenced from a single sample in a study of cytomegalovirus exposure and HLA in healthy donors. It was with 60 Vbeta and 13 Jbeta primers that the PCR ran. Generated by immunoSEQ multiplex PCR, the TCRdb table keeps only in-frame clones and is missing some. Among about 160,000 clones listed, 68% were seen once. Sample: PBMCs. These receptors all stem from a man between 50 and 59 years old in good health and CMV-seronegative.

The chain is built from TRBV18 and TRBJ1-4; tentatively, D is TRBD1 (5 bases). The CDR3 runs 14 residues. Looked up from germline, CDR1 is KGHSH and CDR2 is LQKENI. V lost 2 bases to trimming and J lost 3 bases, with 7 bases between them. CDR3 residues: CASSPGGSNEKLFF. The CDR3 DNA is TGTGCCAGCTCACCAGGGGGGTCTAATGAAAAACTGTTTTTT.

The genes are TRBV6-5 and TRBJ2-5; D might be TRBD2 (5 bases). Between the trimmed V and J ends, which lost 7 bases and 4 bases, there was a span of 16 bases. The CDR3 covers 14 residues. Germline loops: CDR1 MNHEY, CDR2 SVGAGI. CDR3 in DNA: TGTGCCAGCATGTTCTTCGGGGTGGGAGAGACCCAGTACTTC. Its protein product is CASMFFGVGETQYF.

This sequence joins TRBV12-5 and TRBJ2-2; D is unclear. This CDR3 spans 13 amino acids. Germline CDR1 LGHNT, CDR2 FRNRAP. Between the trimmed V and J ends, which lost 3 bases and 7 bases, there was a span of 9 bases. CDR3 sequence reads: CASGLAIYGELFF. The CDR3 bases are TGTGCTAGTGGTTTAGCCATTTACGGGGAGCTGTTTTTT.

The J gene is TRBJ1-2, the V gene TRBV6-5; TRBD1 agrees at 9 bases. Germline values: CDR1 MNHEY, CDR2 SVGAGI. The length of the CDR3 is 15 residues. V dropped 5 bases and J dropped 6; count of bases not matched to a gene: 10. The CDR3 nucleotides read TGTGCCAGCAGTCGTGGGACAGGGTCAAACCATGGCTACACCTTC. The encoded protein is CASSRGTGSNHGYTF.

The chain uses TRBV27 and TRBJ1-2; the D gene is possibly TRBD1 (6 bases). Germline V gene sequence: CDR1 MNHEY, CDR2 SMNVEV (reference sequence). The V end lost 4 bases, the J end lost 3 bases, and 15 bases lay between the germline ends. This CDR3 spans 15 amino acids. The CDR3 reads CASSSTGTLDYGYTF. CDR3 coding DNA: TGTGCCAGCAGTTCGACAGGAACTCTAGACTATGGCTACACCTTC.

This clone was picked up a small number of times. The V and J genes are TRBV6-6 and TRBJ1-1; weak D call: TRBD1 (6 bases). The CDR3 has 14 amino acids. Looked up from germline, CDR1 is MNHNY and CDR2 is SVGAGI (reference sequence). With 6 bases removed from V and 1 base from J, the gap between germline ends came to 12 bases. CDR3 residues: CASRHRDRNTEAFF. The CDR3 nucleotides are TGTGCCAGCAGACACAGGGATAGGAACACTGAAGCTTTCTTT.

In this sample, this clone turned up once. This sequence joins TRBV29-1 and TRBJ1-3; D is possibly TRBD1 (5 bases). Between the trimmed V and J ends, which lost 1 base and 3 bases, there was a span of 10 bases. This CDR3 has 14 residues. Per germline, CDR1 SQVTM and CDR2 ANQGSEA. In DNA form, the CDR3 reads TGCAGCGTTGAAGCAGGGTCGAATGGAAACACCATATATTTT. Protein sequence: CSVEAGSNGNTIYF.

This chain links TRBV7-6 with TRBJ1-6; 7 positions agree with TRBD1. The germline CDR1 and CDR2 sequences are SGHVS and FNYEAQ. CDR3 length equals 14 residues. With 5 bases clipped from V and 9 bases from J, the junction kept 7 bases outside the gene matches. The CDR3 loop is CASSLQGTTSPLHF. DNA for the CDR3: TGTGCCAGCAGCCTACAGGGGACAACTTCACCCCTCCACTTT.